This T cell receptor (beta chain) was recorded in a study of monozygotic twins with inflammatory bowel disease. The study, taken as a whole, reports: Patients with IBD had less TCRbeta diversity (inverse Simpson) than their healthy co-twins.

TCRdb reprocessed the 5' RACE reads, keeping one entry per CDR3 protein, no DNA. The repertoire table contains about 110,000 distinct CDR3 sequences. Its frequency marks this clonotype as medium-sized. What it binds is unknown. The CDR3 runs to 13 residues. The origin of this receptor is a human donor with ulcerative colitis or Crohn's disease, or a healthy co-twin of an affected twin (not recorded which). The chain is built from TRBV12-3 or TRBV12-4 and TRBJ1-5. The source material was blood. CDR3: CASSLQRYQPQHF.